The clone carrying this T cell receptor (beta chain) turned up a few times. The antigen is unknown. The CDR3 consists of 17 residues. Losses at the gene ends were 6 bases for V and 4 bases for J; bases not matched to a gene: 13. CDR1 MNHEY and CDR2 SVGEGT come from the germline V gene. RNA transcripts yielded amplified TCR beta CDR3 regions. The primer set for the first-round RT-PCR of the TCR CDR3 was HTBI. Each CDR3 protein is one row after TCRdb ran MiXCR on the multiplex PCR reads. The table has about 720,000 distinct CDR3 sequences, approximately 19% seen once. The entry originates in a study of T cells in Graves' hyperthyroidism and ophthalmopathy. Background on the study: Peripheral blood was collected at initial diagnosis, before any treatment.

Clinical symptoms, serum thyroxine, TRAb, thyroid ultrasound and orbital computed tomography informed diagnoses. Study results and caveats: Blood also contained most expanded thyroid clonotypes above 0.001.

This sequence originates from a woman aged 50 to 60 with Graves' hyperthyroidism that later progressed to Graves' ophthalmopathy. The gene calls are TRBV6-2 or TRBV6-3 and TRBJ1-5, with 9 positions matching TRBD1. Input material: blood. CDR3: CASSPLTGQGTNQPQHF. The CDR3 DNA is TGTGCCAGCAGCCCGCTCACGGGACAGGGTACTAATCAGCCCCAGCATTTT.